The 16 T cell receptor beta chains below were found in one sample sequenced in a study of CD8 T cell repertoires and HIV-1 epitope variants. Produced via immunoSEQ multiplex PCR; TCRdb's table is partial and in-frame only. The sample contains approximately 1,000 clones, less than 70% of which appear only once. Their cognate antigens are unknown. The sample was cultured CD8+ T cells derived from PBMCs. These receptors were collected from a male donor with HIV.

The rearrangement uses TRBV7-2 and TRBJ2-3; 16 bases map to TRBD2. The CDR3 runs 17 residues. V lost 3 bases, J lost 2 bases, and 2 bases stayed unmatched. From germline, CDR1 is SGHTA and CDR2 FQGNSA. CDR3 nucleotide sequence: TGTGCCAGCAGCTTGGGACTAGCGGGAGGGCCCACAGATACGCAGTATTTT. Amino acid sequence: CASSLGLAGGPTDTQYF. The full variable domain, in which reference TRBV7-2 and TRBJ2-3 provide the parts outside the CDR3, is GAGVSQSPSNKVTEKGKDVELRCDPISGHTALYWYRQSLGQGLEFLIYFQGNSAPDKSGLPSDRFSAERTGGSVSTLTIQRTQQEDSAVYLCASSLGLAGGPTDTQYFGPGTRLTVL.

The CDR3: CASSLTPGLSEQYF. Written as DNA, the CDR3 is TGTGCCAGCAGTTTAACCCCCGGGCTCAGCGAGCAGTACTTC. The chain links TRBV27 to TRBJ2-7; no clear D gene. Germline V gene sequence: CDR1 MNHEY, CDR2 SMNVEV (reference sequence). V was clipped by 2 bases and J by 6 bases, with 14 bases between them. The CDR3 spans 14 residues.

This sequence joins TRBV6-1 and TRBJ2-1, with D unclear. CDR1 and CDR2 (germline): MNHNS, SASEGT. Trimming shortened V by 1 base and J by 1 base, and 20 bases separated the two germline ends. This CDR3 has 19 residues. CDR3 bases: TGTGCCAGCAGTGAAGGTCATTTAGGCAGGCGGTCGTCCTACAATGAGCAGTTCTTC. Its protein is CASSEGHLGRRSSYNEQFF.

In this sample, this clone turned up a few times. This chain uses TRBV27 with TRBJ1-5, with D possibly matching TRBD1 (5 bases). V was cut by 7 bases and J by 4 bases, with 11 bases left in between. The length of the CDR3 is 13 residues. Per the germline V gene, CDR1 is MNHEY and CDR2 is SMNVEV (reference sequence). CDR3 sequence reads: CASMRQFNQPQHF. CDR3 nucleotide sequence: TGTGCCAGCATGAGACAGTTTAATCAGCCCCAGCATTTT.

V and J are TRBV5-8 and TRBJ2-7, with 8 nucleotides matching TRBD1. The CDR3 extends over 17 amino acids. Germline values: CDR1 SGHTS, CDR2 YDEGEE. The trim removed 4 bases at V and 3 bases at J, leaving 15 bases unmatched. CDR3 region: CASSPYDPDREYYEQYF. The CDR3 region has the DNA TGTGCCAGCAGCCCTTACGATCCGGACAGGGAATACTACGAGCAGTACTTC.

This clone occurred once. CDR3 in amino acids: CASSLFALSPQSPNYGYTF. CDR3 DNA: TGTGCCAGCAGTTTATTCGCCCTTAGCCCACAGTCTCCTAACTATGGCTACACCTTC. The chain employs TRBV28 and TRBJ1-2, with D uncertain. The V and J ends lost 1 base and 0 bases respectively, with 21 bases between them. From germline, CDR1 is MDHEN and CDR2 SYDVKM. This CDR3 spans 19 amino acids.

This clone has a handful of counts. The chain employs TRBV2 and TRBJ2-2; D gene unclear. CDR1 and CDR2 from the germline V gene are SNHLY and FYNNEI. Trimming removed 7 bases at V and 0 bases at J, with 12 bases between. The CDR3 sequence is 15 residues long. This CDR3 is CASKSTYANTGELFF. CDR3 nucleotide sequence: TGTGCCAGCAAGTCAACATACGCGAACACCGGGGAGCTGTTTTTT. Based on the CDR3 plus reference TRBV2 and TRBJ2-2, the full variable domain is EPEVTQTPSHQVTQMGQEVILRCVPISNHLYFYWYRQILGQKVEFLVSFYNNEISEKSEIFDDQFSVERPDGSNFTLKIRSTKLEDSAMYFCASKSTYANTGELFFGEGSRLTVL.

This clone appeared a single time. This chain connects TRBV23-1 to TRBJ2-5, with 7 positions matching TRBD1. TRBV23-1 is an ORF, with its function uncertain. Trimming at V came to 6 bases and at J to 5 bases, leaving 12 bases not matched to a gene. CDR3 size: 15 residues. The CDR3 region has the DNA TGCGCCAGCAGCCAAAAAGACAGGGTGGGTGAGACCCAGTACTTC. It is translated as CASSQKDRVGETQYF.

This clone showed up just a few times. The genes are TRBV28 and TRBJ2-3; D remains ambiguous. This CDR3 spans 11 amino acids. V was cut by 6 bases and J by 2 bases, with 3 bases left in between. Germline loops: CDR1 MDHEN, CDR2 SYDVKM. The CDR3 is CASRYTDTQYF. The CDR3 bases are TGTGCCAGCAGGTACACAGATACGCAGTATTTT.

This sequence joins TRBV29-1 and TRBJ2-7, with D perhaps matching TRBD1 (5 bases). Germline V gene data show CDR1 as SQVTM and CDR2 as ANQGSEA. V shed 5 bases and J shed 1 base, with 6 bases lying between them. The CDR3 sequence is 11 residues long. For the CDR3, the DNA is TGCAGCGTTCAGGGATCCTACGAGCAGTACTTC. It yields the protein CSVQGSYEQYF.

V usage is TRBV19 and J usage is TRBJ2-1, with no clear D. The germline V gene has CDR1 LNHDA and CDR2 SQIVND (reference sequence). V lost 2 bases and J lost 5, with 7 bases in between. This CDR3 is 13 amino acids long. CDR3 loop: CASSIWHNNEQFF. DNA of the CDR3: TGTGCCAGTAGTATATGGCACAACAATGAGCAGTTCTTC. The variable domain in full, with the rest retrieved from reference TRBV19 and TRBJ2-1, is DGGITQSPKYLFRKEGQNVTLSCEQNLNHDAMYWYRQDPGQGLRLIYYSQIVNDFQKGDIAEGYSVSREKKESFPLTVTSAQKNPTAFYLCASSIWHNNEQFFGPGTRLTVL.

This clone was recorded a few times. This sequence joins TRBV7-9 and TRBJ2-6; the match to TRBD1 covers 7 bases. Trimming removed 4 bases from V and 14 bases from J; junction bases left unmatched: 5. CDR3 size: 12 residues. The germline V gene has CDR1 SEHNR and CDR2 FQNEAQ (reference sequence). The CDR3 spells CASSYTGVLLTF. DNA for the CDR3: TGTGCCAGCAGCTACACAGGGGTCCTCCTGACTTTC.

Sample share makes this clone hyperexpanded. The V and J genes are TRBV4-3 and TRBJ2-7; a weak D match, TRBD2 (6 bases). This CDR3 is built from 19 residues. Trimming took off 0 bases at V and 0 bases at J, with 21 bases between the two ends. CDR1 is LGHNA and CDR2 is YSLEER in the germline V gene. The CDR3 DNA is TGCGCCAGCAGCCAAGAGCCGGGAGCGGGCGCCCTGAGCTCCTACGAGCAGTACTTC. Translation gives CASSQEPGAGALSSYEQYF.

The chain combines TRBV25-1 with TRBJ2-1; D uncertain. The germline V gene has CDR1 MGHDK and CDR2 SYGVNS. V was cut by 5 bases and J by 9 bases, with 8 bases left in between. The CDR3 runs to 11 residues. CDR3 sequence (DNA): TGTGCCAGCAGTCGGCTCGGTGAGCAGTTCTTC. It translates to CASSRLGEQFF.

The V call is TRBV27, the J call TRBJ2-7, with 11 bases matching TRBD1. CDR1 MNHEY and CDR2 SMNVEV come from the germline V gene (reference sequence). V shed 3 bases, J shed 6 bases, and the junction held 4 bases outside the gene matches. The CDR3 runs to 14 residues. CDR3 sequence reads: CASSFGQGAIEQYF. CDR3 in DNA: TGTGCCAGCAGTTTCGGACAGGGGGCTATCGAGCAGTACTTC.

This clone showed up just once. V gene TRBV25-1 combines with J gene TRBJ1-1; 8 positions match TRBD1. Germline V gene data show CDR1 as MGHDK and CDR2 as SYGVNS. CDR3 size: 15 residues. After removal of 5 bases from V and 3 bases from J, the junction contained 8 bases not matched to a gene. The CDR3 loop reads CASSPYRGNDTEAFF. CDR3 in DNA: TGTGCCAGCAGTCCCTACAGGGGGAATGACACTGAAGCTTTCTTT.